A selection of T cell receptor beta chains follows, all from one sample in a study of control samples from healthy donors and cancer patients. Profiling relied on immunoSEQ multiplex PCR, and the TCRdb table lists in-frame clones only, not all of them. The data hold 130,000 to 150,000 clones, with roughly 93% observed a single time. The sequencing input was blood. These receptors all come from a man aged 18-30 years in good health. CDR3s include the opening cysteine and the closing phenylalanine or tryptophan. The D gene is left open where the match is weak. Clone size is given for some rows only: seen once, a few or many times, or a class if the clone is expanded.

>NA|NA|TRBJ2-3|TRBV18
CASSRVETDTQYF
TGTGCCAGCTCACGGGTGGAAACAGATACGCAGTATTTT
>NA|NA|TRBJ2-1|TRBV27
CASRVRENNEQFF
TGTGCCAGCAGAGTCCGGGAGAACAATGAGCAGTTCTTC
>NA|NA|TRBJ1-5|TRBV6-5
CASSYWQGDQPQHF
TGTGCCAGCAGTTACTGGCAGGGCGATCAGCCCCAGCATTTT
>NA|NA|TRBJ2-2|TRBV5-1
CASSFPDSTGELFF
TGCGCCAGCAGCTTCCCCGATTCCACCGGGGAGCTGTTTTTT
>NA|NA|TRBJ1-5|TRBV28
CASRPGYFGNQPQHF
TGTGCCAGCAGACCGGGTTACTTTGGCAATCAGCCCCAGCATTTT
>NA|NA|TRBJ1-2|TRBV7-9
CAGGLYPSDYGYTF
TGTGCCGGTGGGCTTTATCCGTCCGACTATGGCTACACCTTC
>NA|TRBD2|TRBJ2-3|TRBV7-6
CASSRSTSGSITDTQYF
TGTGCCAGCAGCCGTTCAACTAGCGGGAGTATCACAGATACGCAGTATTTT
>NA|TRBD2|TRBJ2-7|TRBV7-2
CASSSPGGGLYEQYF
TGTGCCAGCAGCTCGCCCGGGGGGGGTCTATACGAGCAGTACTTC
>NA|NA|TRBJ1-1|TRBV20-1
CSASLRDTEAFF
TGCAGTGCTAGTCTAAGGGACACTGAAGCTTTCTTT
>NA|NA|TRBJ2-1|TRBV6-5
CASSYVEGASYNEQFF
TGTGCCAGCAGTTACGTTGAGGGAGCTTCCTACAATGAGCAGTTCTTC
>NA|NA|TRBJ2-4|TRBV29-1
CSVGAPEGIQYF
TGCAGCGTTGGGGCACCGGAGGGCATTCAGTACTTC
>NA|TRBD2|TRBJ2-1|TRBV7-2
CASSSSGLAGINEQFF
TGTGCCAGCAGCTCCTCGGGACTAGCGGGAATCAATGAGCAGTTCTTC
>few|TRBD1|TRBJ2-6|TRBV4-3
CASSRGQASSGANVLTF
TGCGCCAGCAGCCGGGGACAGGCAAGCTCTGGGGCCAACGTCCTGACTTTC
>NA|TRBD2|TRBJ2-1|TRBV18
CASSPYGSGRAGSYNEQFF
TGTGCCAGCTCACCGTATGGTAGCGGGAGGGCCGGGTCCTACAATGAGCAGTTCTTC
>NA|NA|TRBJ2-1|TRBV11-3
CASSPRWGEYNEQFF
TGTGCCAGCAGCCCCAGGTGGGGCGAATACAATGAGCAGTTCTTC
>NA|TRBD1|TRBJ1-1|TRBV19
CASRRQGNTEAFF
TGTGCCAGTAGACGACAGGGGAACACTGAAGCTTTCTTT
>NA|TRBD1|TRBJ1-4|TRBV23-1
CASDRDEKLFF
TGCGCCAGCGACAGGGATGAAAAACTGTTTTTT
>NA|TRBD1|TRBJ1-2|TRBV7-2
CASSSGQGINYGYTF
TGTGCCAGCAGCTCCGGACAGGGAATTAACTATGGCTACACCTTC
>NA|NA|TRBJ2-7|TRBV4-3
CASSQGPGVPYEQYF
TGCGCCAGCAGCCAGGGTCCGGGCGTACCCTACGAGCAGTACTTC
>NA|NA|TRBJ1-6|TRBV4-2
CASSNGANNSPLHF
TGTGCCAGCAGCAACGGAGCCAATAATTCACCCCTCCACTTT
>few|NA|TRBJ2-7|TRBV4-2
CASSLLDLSAHSYEQYF
TGTGCCAGCAGCCTCTTGGATCTTAGCGCGCATTCCTACGAGCAGTACTTC
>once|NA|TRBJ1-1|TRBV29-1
CSGVPGVNTEAFF
TGCAGCGGGGTACCGGGAGTGAACACTGAAGCTTTCTTT
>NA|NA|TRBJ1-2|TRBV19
CASSTLRYRVLDGYTF
TGTGCCAGTAGTACCCTCAGATACAGGGTACTGGACGGCTACACCTTC
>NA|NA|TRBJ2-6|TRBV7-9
CASSPDGTRSTGANVLTF
TGTGCCAGCAGCCCGGACGGGACACGTTCTACTGGGGCCAACGTCCTGACTTTC
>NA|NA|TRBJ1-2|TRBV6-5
CASRDEHGYTF
TGTGCCAGCCGGGACGAGCATGGCTACACCTTC
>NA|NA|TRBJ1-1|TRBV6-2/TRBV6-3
CASSRQNTEAFF
TGTGCCAGCAGTCGCCAGAACACTGAAGCTTTCTTT
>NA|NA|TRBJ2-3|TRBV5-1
CASRESTDTQYF
TGCGCCAGCAGGGAGAGTACCGATACGCAGTATTTT
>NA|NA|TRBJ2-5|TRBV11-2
CASSQSNASETQYF
TGTGCCAGCAGCCAGTCGAACGCGTCGGAGACCCAGTACTTC
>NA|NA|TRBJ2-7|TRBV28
CASSIQGRYEQYF
TGTGCCAGCAGTATCCAGGGTCGCTACGAGCAGTACTTC
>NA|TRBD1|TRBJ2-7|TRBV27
CASSQADRGRWYF
TGTGCCAGCAGCCAAGCGGACAGGGGGCGCTGGTACTTC
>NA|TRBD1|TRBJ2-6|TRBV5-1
CASSNPGTGGRGANVLTF
TGCGCCAGCTCTAATCCCGGGACAGGGGGTCGTGGGGCCAACGTCCTGACTTTC
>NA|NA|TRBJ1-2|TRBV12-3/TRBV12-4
CASSPGFSYGYTF
TGTGCCAGCAGTCCAGGGTTTTCCTATGGCTACACCTTC
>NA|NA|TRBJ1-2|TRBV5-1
CASSLEASIYGYTF
TGCGCCAGCAGCTTGGAGGCCAGTATCTATGGCTACACCTTC
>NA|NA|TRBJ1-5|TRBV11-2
CASSLDPSQGPQHF
TGTGCCAGCAGCTTAGATCCCAGCCAGGGGCCCCAGCATTTT
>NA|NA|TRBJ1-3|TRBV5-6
CASSLELQIPSGNTIYF
TGTGCCAGCAGCTTGGAACTCCAGATCCCCTCTGGAAACACCATATATTTT
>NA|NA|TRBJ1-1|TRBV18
CASSLVDGPEAFF
TGTGCCAGCTCTCTCGTAGACGGACCTGAAGCTTTCTTT